A selection of T cell receptor beta chains follows, all from one sample in a study of OX40 agonist ivuxolimab in advanced cancers. Clones were read by immunoSEQ multiplex PCR, and TCRdb kept only the in-frame ones, dropping some. This table has fewer than 55,000 clones, roughly 84% appearing once. The source material was CD4+ or CD8+ T cells sorted from blood, sampled in a trial of the OX40 agonist ivuxolimab. Source of these receptors: an adult with an advanced solid tumor such as melanoma, head and neck, liver or kidney cancer. The CDR3 runs from the conserved cysteine through the conserved F or W. The D gene is left open where the match is weak. The size field is filled for only some rows; it gives once, few, many or a size class.

v_gene	d_gene	abundance	len	j_gene	CDR3aa	CDR3nt
TRBV28	.	.	12	TRBJ2-3	CASSLNQGTQYF	TGTGCCAGCAGTTTAAATCAGGGAACGCAGTATTTT
TRBV21-1	.	.	14	TRBJ2-1	CASSKETTGDEQFF	TGTGCCAGCAGCAAAGAGACGACAGGGGATGAGCAGTTCTTC
TRBV18	.	.	13	TRBJ1-1	CASSAPAGDEAFF	TGTGCCAGCTCAGCACCCGCAGGGGACGAAGCTTTCTTT
TRBV20-1	.	.	11	TRBJ1-1	CSARDPDEAFF	TGCAGTGCTAGAGACCCGGATGAAGCTTTCTTT
TRBV7-6	.	.	16	TRBJ1-6	CASSLTGALRDSPLHF	TGTGCCAGCAGCTTAACCGGGGCCCTTAGGGATTCACCCCTCCACTTT
TRBV25-1	.	few	14	TRBJ2-5	CASSPGGAQETQYF	TGTGCCAGCAGTCCCGGGGGAGCCCAAGAGACCCAGTACTTC
TRBV5-1	.	.	12	TRBJ1-1	CASSEAEGEAFF	TGCGCCAGCAGCGAGGCGGAGGGAGAAGCTTTCTTT
TRBV5-1	TRBD1	once	14	TRBJ2-7	CASSLVGEAGQAYF	TGCGCCAGCAGCTTGGTAGGGGAGGCGGGACAGGCGTACTTC
TRBV7-2	.	.	14	TRBJ1-5	CASSEWGLGQPQHF	TGTGCCAGCAGCGAATGGGGGCTAGGGCAGCCCCAGCATTTT
TRBV6-1	.	.	15	TRBJ1-3	CASTRDGDSGNTIYF	TGTGCCAGCACACGGGACGGAGACTCTGGAAACACCATATATTTT
TRBV14	.	.	13	TRBJ1-2	CASSHSGTYGYTF	TGTGCCAGCAGCCACTCGGGGACCTATGGCTACACCTTC
TRBV5-1	.	once	15	TRBJ1-4	CASSLVPHSNEKLFF	TGCGCCAGCAGCTTGGTTCCACATTCTAATGAAAAACTGTTTTTT
TRBV7-3	TRBD1	.	14	TRBJ1-1	CASKQGAGDTEAFF	TGTGCCAGCAAACAGGGGGCAGGGGACACTGAAGCTTTCTTT
TRBV6-1	TRBD1	.	14	TRBJ1-5	CASGKQGANQPQHF	TGTGCCAGCGGGAAACAGGGGGCGAATCAGCCCCAGCATTTT
TRBV4-2	.	.	15	TRBJ1-1	CASSQAHRLNTEAFF	TGTGCCAGCAGCCAAGCCCACAGGTTGAACACTGAAGCTTTCTTT
TRBV28	.	few	13	TRBJ2-4	CASSFGAGNIQYF	TGTGCCAGCAGTTTCGGGGCGGGAAACATTCAGTACTTC
TRBV6-1	TRBD1	.	18	TRBJ2-2	CASSEARGTGLRTGELFF	TGTGCCAGCAGTGAAGCTAGGGGGACAGGGTTACGGACCGGGGAGCTGTTTTTT
TRBV25-1	.	.	14	TRBJ2-3	CASSDAGQSDTQYF	TGTGCCAGCAGTGACGCGGGACAGTCGGATACGCAGTATTTT